One and the same sample provided the 24 T cell receptor beta chains below, sequenced in a study of blood T cell repertoires in COVID-19 (dated by TCRdb to 2020 to 2021). Libraries were prepared through the immunoSEQ multiplex PCR assay. The table was pulled from immuneACCESS by TCRdb, which kept in-frame rearrangements only. Such tables lose some clones; where checked, under half of the loss comes from unresolved V genes, and the rest has no known cause. Here the sample has a few hundred thousand clones; approximately 85% occur a single time. About 9.8% of the sample is taken by the ten largest. The sample taken for sequencing was peripheral blood. The receptors here all came from a man in his late teens or twenties with active or convalescent COVID-19.

V usage is TRBV5-4 and J usage is TRBJ2-5, with D perhaps TRBD2 (5 bases). The CDR3 has 14 residues. Between the trimmed V and J ends, which lost 1 base and 2 bases, there was a span of 9 bases. Germline V gene sequence: CDR1 SGHNT, CDR2 YYREEE (reference sequence). CDR3 bases: TGTGCCAGCAGCTTGCCGGGGTCTCAAGAGACCCAGTACTTC. It codes for CASSLPGSQETQYF.

The chain combines TRBV7-2 with TRBJ2-7, with D hard to call. The CDR3 runs 13 residues. Trimming stripped 3 bases from V and 0 bases from J, with 6 bases between. The germline V gene encodes CDR1 SGHTA and CDR2 FQGNSA. Here the CDR3 DNA reads TGTGCCAGCAGCTTTGGGCCCTCCTACGAGCAGTACTTC. Protein product: CASSFGPSYEQYF.

CDR3 residues: CASSWGVWRYSGNTIYF. In DNA form, the CDR3 reads TGTGCCAGCAGTTGGGGGGTTTGGCGTTACTCTGGAAACACCATATATTTT. This chain uses TRBV27 with TRBJ1-3, with a tentative D call TRBD1 (5 bases). Germline CDR1 MNHEY, CDR2 SMNVEV (reference sequence). This CDR3 has 17 residues. V lost 4 bases to trimming and J lost 0 bases, with 16 bases between them.

This sequence joins TRBV4-3 and TRBJ1-6; 7 bases map to TRBD1. Germline V gene lookup returns CDR1 LGHNA and CDR2 YSLEER. The junction had 11 bases not matched to a gene; V was cut back by 0 bases and J by 3 bases. This CDR3 has 19 amino acids. CDR3 sequence: CASSQDNLGQGDYNSPLHF. CDR3 bases: TGCGCCAGCAGCCAAGATAATTTAGGGCAGGGGGACTATAATTCACCCCTCCACTTT.

V and J are TRBV5-1 and TRBJ2-7; D is ambiguous. The CDR3 is made up of 14 amino acids. V was cut by 0 bases and J by 3 bases, with 10 bases left in between. Germline V CDR1 and CDR2: SGHRS, YFSETQ. CDR3 bases: TGCGCCAGCAGCTTGGTGGCAGGCAACTACGAGCAGTACTTC. It encodes CASSLVAGNYEQYF.

Regarding this clone: Relative to the germline gene, one junction end is altered; a read error may explain this. The gene calls are TRBV13 and TRBJ2-1, with 11 bases aligning to TRBD2. Looked up from germline, CDR1 is PRHDT and CDR2 is FYEKMQ (reference sequence). The CDR3 runs 15 residues. CDR3 coding DNA: TGTGCCAGCAGCTTAGAGGAGGCGGCTAGCGGGGGGAGGGTCTTC. Its translation: CASSLEEAASGGRVF.

The rearrangement links TRBV19 to TRBJ2-7, with D perhaps TRBD1 (6 bases). Trimming took 1 base from V and 5 from J, leaving 12 bases between them. Germline CDR1 is LNHDA and CDR2 is SQIVND (reference sequence). This CDR3 is built from 14 residues. The CDR3 loop is CASSIGPGEHEQYF. DNA of the CDR3: TGTGCCAGTAGTATAGGTCCAGGGGAGCACGAGCAGTACTTC.

The gene calls are TRBV3-1 (or the pseudogene TRBV3-2) and TRBJ2-5, with D possibly TRBD2 on 5 matching bases. V was trimmed by 2 bases and J by 5 bases, leaving 15 bases between them. This CDR3 is built from 15 residues. The germline CDR1 and CDR2 sequences are LGHDT and YNNKEL (reference sequence). CDR3 region: CASSQPQRLEETQYF. The CDR3 bases are TGTGCCAGCAGCCAACCCCAGCGGCTAGAGGAGACCCAGTACTTC.

The rearrangement joins TRBV6-5 to TRBJ1-1; the D gene is possibly TRBD1 (5 bases). Germline V gene data show CDR1 as MNHEY and CDR2 as SVGAGI. CDR3 length equals 14 residues. V lost 4 bases to trimming and J lost 6 bases, with 15 bases between them. The CDR3 reads CASSSGTPQPEAFF. The CDR3 nucleotides are TGTGCCAGCAGTTCAGGGACTCCACAACCTGAAGCTTTCTTT.

This clone was seen only a few times. The chain couples TRBV4-2 to TRBJ2-7, with D perhaps TRBD2 (6 bases). Germline V gene data show CDR1 as LGHNA and CDR2 as YNFKEQ. The CDR3 covers 15 residues. Trimming removed 1 base from V and 2 bases from J, with 12 bases in between. The CDR3 reads CASSQGGGDPYEQYF. CDR3 DNA: TGTGCCAGCAGCCAAGGGGGCGGGGACCCCTACGAGCAGTACTTC.

The chain is built from TRBV6-5 and TRBJ1-2, with D unclear. The CDR3 loop spans 13 amino acids. V was trimmed by 0 bases and J by 4 bases, leaving 6 bases between them. CDR1 MNHEY and CDR2 SVGAGI come from the germline V gene. CDR3 region: CASSYSRTYGYTF. The DNA of the CDR3 is TGTGCCAGCAGTTACTCGCGAACCTATGGCTACACCTTC.

The CDR3 loop reads CASSPPARYPTYNEQFF. DNA for the CDR3: TGTGCCAGCTCACCACCCGCCAGGTACCCCACCTACAATGAGCAGTTCTTC. V usage is TRBV18 and J usage is TRBJ2-1; D is unclear. Trimming removed 0 bases from V and 2 bases from J, with 14 bases in between. Germline loops: CDR1 KGHSH, CDR2 LQKENI. The CDR3 is made up of 17 amino acids. Together with reference TRBV18 and TRBJ2-1, the CDR3 gives the full variable domain: NAGVMQNPRHLVRRRGQEARLRCSPMKGHSHVYWYRQLPEEGLKFMVYLQKENIIDESGMPKERFSAEFPKEGPSILRIQQVVRGDSAAYFCASSPPARYPTYNEQFFGPGTRLTVL.

This rearrangement joins TRBV27 to TRBJ1-2; 8 nucleotides agree with TRBD1. CDR1 and CDR2 from the germline V gene are MNHEY and SMNVEV (reference sequence). This CDR3 contains 14 residues. Unmatched junction bases numbered 4, after V lost 2 bases and J lost 5 bases. The CDR3: CASSLRQGLYGYTF. DNA of the CDR3: TGTGCCAGCAGTTTAAGACAGGGGCTGTATGGCTACACCTTC.

This clone has just one count. The chain links TRBV5-5 to TRBJ1-2; D possibly corresponds to TRBD1 (6 bases). V was trimmed by 8 bases and J by 8 bases, leaving 22 bases between them. The CDR3 has 14 residues. The germline V gene has CDR1 SGHKS and CDR2 YYEKEE (reference sequence). CDR3 DNA: TGTGCCAGTATCCGGGACACCGTCTTTTGGGGCTACACCTTC. Protein sequence: CASIRDTVFWGYTF.

V gene TRBV3-1 (or the pseudogene TRBV3-2) combines with J gene TRBJ2-7; the match to TRBD2 covers 13 bases. The CDR3 has 15 residues. Unmatched junction bases numbered 9, after V lost 4 bases and J lost 9 bases. CDR1 is LGHDT, CDR2 YNNKEL, per germline (reference sequence). The CDR3 loop reads CASSPSGTSGVGQYF. In nucleotides, the CDR3 is TGTGCCAGCAGCCCTTCCGGGACTAGCGGGGTCGGGCAGTACTTC.

The V call is TRBV14, the J call TRBJ1-2; TRBD1 matches 7 bases. The germline CDR1 and CDR2 sequences are SGHDN and FVKESK. V was pared by 4 bases and J by 4 bases, with 3 bases of the junction left unmatched. This CDR3 is built from 13 residues. Here the CDR3 reads CASSPTGVYGYTF. CDR3 sequence (DNA): TGTGCCAGCAGCCCCACAGGGGTCTATGGCTACACCTTC.

The CDR3 nucleotides read TGTGCCAGCAAAGATGAGGGTCTCACAGATACGCAGTATTTT. It translates to CASKDEGLTDTQYF. The gene calls are TRBV6-5 and TRBJ2-3, with D maybe TRBD2 (5 bases). In germline, CDR1 is MNHEY, CDR2 SVGAGI. The V end was cut by 7 bases, the J end by 2 bases, with 13 bases between. The CDR3 is 14 amino acids.

CDR3 nucleotides: TGCGCCAGCGGGGACAGGGGGCGGCCGCCCTACGAGCAGTACTTC. It codes for CASGDRGRPPYEQYF. The rearrangement uses TRBV5-1 and TRBJ2-7, with 12 positions matching TRBD1. Germline assignment: CDR1 SGHRS and CDR2 YFSETQ. The CDR3 loop spans 15 amino acids. Trimming at V came to 7 bases and at J to 2 bases, leaving 7 bases not matched to a gene. The full variable domain, in which reference TRBV5-1 and TRBJ2-7 provide the parts outside the CDR3, is KAGVTQTPRYLIKTRGQQVTLSCSPISGHRSVSWYQQTPGQGLQFLFEYFSETQRNKGNFPGRFSGRQFSNSRSEMNVSTLELGDSALYLCASGDRGRPPYEQYFGPGTRLTVT.

The chain is built from TRBV2 and TRBJ1-5; 8 nucleotides align to TRBD1. The CDR3 is 15 residues long. The J segment lost 6 bases and the V segment lost 6 bases, leaving 10 bases of the junction unmatched. Germline values: CDR1 SNHLY, CDR2 FYNNEI. The CDR3 loop is CASRARGQVGQPQHF. CDR3 nucleotides: TGTGCCAGCAGGGCCAGGGGACAGGTGGGTCAGCCCCAGCATTTT.

The chain couples TRBV9 to TRBJ2-1, with a weak D call TRBD1 (6 bases). Germline CDR1 and CDR2: SGDLS and YYNGEE. V was trimmed by 3 bases and J by 0 bases, leaving 10 bases between them. CDR3 length equals 15 residues. CDR3 sequence (DNA): TGTGCCAGCAGCGGGGGGCCGAGCTCCTACAATGAGCAGTTCTTC. Translated: CASSGGPSSYNEQFF.

This chain links TRBV27 with TRBJ2-1; 8 bases are shared with TRBD1. V gave up 7 bases and J gave up 6 bases; unmatched junction bases: 8. Germline values: CDR1 MNHEY, CDR2 SMNVEV (reference sequence). This CDR3 comprises 14 residues. CDR3 sequence (DNA): TGTGCCAGCAAAACTACAGGGGGTGTCAATGAGCAGTTCTTC. Its translation is CASKTTGGVNEQFF.

The chain uses TRBV7-3 and TRBJ1-1; 12 bases map to TRBD1. CDR1 and CDR2 (germline): SGHTA, FQGTGA. The ends lost 8 bases at V and 5 bases at J; junction bases unmatched: 15. There are 17 residues in the CDR3. The CDR3 nucleotides are TGTGCCAGCCCGTGGGACAGGGGGCCGGGGCGGCAGACTGAAGCTTTCTTT. As protein: CASPWDRGPGRQTEAFF.

J is TRBJ2-2 and V is TRBV7-9; perhaps TRBD1 as D (5 bases). The CDR3 totals 15 residues. V was shortened by 4 bases and J by 8 bases, with 17 bases between the two germline ends. Germline V gives CDR1 SEHNR, CDR2 FQNEAQ (reference sequence). CDR3 loop: CASSSGQGDLGELFF. For the CDR3, the DNA is TGTGCCAGCAGCTCTGGGCAGGGTGACTTGGGGGAGCTGTTTTTT.

The chain is built from TRBV10-3 and TRBJ2-2; tentative D call: TRBD1 (6 bases). There are 19 residues in the CDR3. V lost 0 bases to trimming and J lost 3 bases, with 20 bases between them. Germline-derived CDR1 and CDR2 are ENHRY and SYGVKD. Here the CDR3 reads CAISESLRDITFYTGELFF. The CDR3 DNA reads TGTGCCATCAGTGAGTCGTTGAGGGACATCACATTTTACACCGGGGAGCTGTTTTTT.